This paragraph covers one TCR beta chain sequence. Its target antigen remains unknown. No much larger clone is present one base from it, and per-base qualities are unavailable. The data belong to a study of OX40 agonist ivuxolimab in advanced cancers. For context, the study as a whole: Ivuxolimab, which targeted the costimulatory receptor OX40 (CD134), was an agonistic, fully human IgG2 monoclonal antibody. Patients were allowed to have had prior anti-PD-1, anti-PD-L1 or anti-CTLA-4 therapy, and around two fifths of the dose-escalation patients had been treated with checkpoint inhibitors. Of the approximately 50 dose-escalation patients, hepatocellular carcinoma was present in 19, melanoma in about 15, renal cell carcinoma in 9 and head and neck cancer in 9. Three dose-escalation patients achieved partial responses, one with hepatocellular carcinoma and two with cutaneous melanoma. Intravenous ivuxolimab was administered to patients every 2 weeks at six dose levels: 0.01, 0.1, 0.3, 1.5, 3 and 10 mg/kg. In the dose-escalation cohort, 65% to 90% of patients were male, and the mean age was roughly 60 years, with a range of 23 to 79. The paper covers the monotherapy dose-escalation part of the phase I ivuxolimab trial, which included N ≈ 57 patients. Peripheral TCRbeta sequencing aimed to test whether ivuxolimab altered TCR sequence diversity and caused clonal T-cell expansion. Broad study findings and their caveats: Partial responders in the 0.1-3.0 mg/kg groups had among the lowest normalized peripheral clonal expansion, especially among CD8+ T cells. Low levels of normalized T-cell clonal expansion were also seen in some nonresponding patients. At doses from 0.1 to 3.0 mg/kg, clonal expansion was seen in both CD4+ and CD8+ blood T cells between baseline and week 6. After ivuxolimab, more expanded clones were found on average in CD8+ T cells than in CD4+ T cells. The antigen specificity of the peripheral T cells that underwent clonal expansion was not determined.

Genomic DNA was extracted from sorted cells for sequencing of the TCRbeta CDR3 region. The immunoSEQ Assay was used for sequencing of TCRbeta CDR3 regions. As stored in TCRdb, this immuneACCESS dataset retains in-frame rearrangements with V and J assigned. A fraction of the clones does not appear; measured against another copy, unresolved V genes explain less than half of the discrepancy, and the remainder lacks a known reason. The sample contains about 100,000 clones, 90% of them found a single time. 0.31% of the sample rests with the top ten. The trial excluded patients who had a history of autoimmune disease or who were on systemic immunosuppression. Peripheral blood for TCR sequencing was collected from all dose cohorts at baseline, on cycle 4 day 1, and on cycle 7 day 1. The samples were drawn from a first-in-human, open-label, multicenter phase I dose-escalation trial of ivuxolimab. Adults with locally advanced or metastatic melanoma, renal cell carcinoma, hepatocellular carcinoma or head and neck squamous cell carcinoma were enrolled in the trial. Before TCR sequencing, CD4+ T cells and CD8+ T cells were sorted from peripheral blood as separate populations.

The sample here was CD4+ or CD8+ T cells sorted from blood, taken in a trial of the OX40 agonist ivuxolimab. The origin of this receptor is an adult with an advanced solid tumor such as melanoma, head and neck, liver or kidney cancer.

The nucleotide sequence is TGTGCCAGCAATACTCCCGGGACTAGCGGGAGGGGAAGCTCCTACGAGCAGTACTTC. It is translated as CASNTPGTSGRGSSYEQYF. Here the chain combines TRBV7-8 and TRBJ2-7, and 16 junctional nucleotides match TRBD2. Spanning cysteine to phenylalanine, the CDR3 consists of 19 amino acids. The DNA shown is the 57-base CDR3, in frame from base 1. V trim: 7 bases; J trim: 0 bases; unmatched bases: 12. Per the germline V gene, SGHVS is the CDR1 and FQNEAQ is the CDR2.